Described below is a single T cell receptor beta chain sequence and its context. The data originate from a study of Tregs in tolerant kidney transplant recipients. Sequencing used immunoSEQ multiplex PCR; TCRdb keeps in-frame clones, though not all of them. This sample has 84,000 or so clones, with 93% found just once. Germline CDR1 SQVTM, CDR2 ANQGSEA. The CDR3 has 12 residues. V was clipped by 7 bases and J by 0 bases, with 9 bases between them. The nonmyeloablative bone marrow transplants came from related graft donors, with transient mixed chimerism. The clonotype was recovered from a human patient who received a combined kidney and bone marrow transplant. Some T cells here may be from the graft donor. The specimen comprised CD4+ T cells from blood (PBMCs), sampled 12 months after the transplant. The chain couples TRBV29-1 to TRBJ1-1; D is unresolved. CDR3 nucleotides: TGCAGCGGGGCCTGGTTGAACACTGAAGCTTTCTTT. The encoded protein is CSGAWLNTEAFF.